These 21 T cell receptor beta chains were sequenced from one sample in a study of T-cell reconstitution after alpha-beta-depleted transplantation in children. As it was prepared, the TCRbeta library received unique molecular identifiers. From the PCR reads, TCRdb called clonotypes with MiXCR, one entry per CDR3 protein. Seen here are about half a million distinct CDR3 sequences, around 13% observed once, and the top ten hold roughly 5.4%. The source was PBMCs from the stem cell graft donor, collected from the stem cell graft. These receptors were collected from a human donor who donated a stem cell graft to a child with combined immunodeficiency.

This clonotype was seen many times. The V gene is TRBV7-2, the J gene TRBJ2-3; D call uncertain. The germline V gene encodes CDR1 SGHTA and CDR2 FQGNSA. V lost 5 bases, J lost 2 bases, and 11 bases lay in between. The CDR3 sequence is 14 residues long. CDR3 protein: CASSHPPHTDTQYF. The CDR3 DNA sequence: TGTGCCAGCAGCCATCCCCCCCACACAGATACGCAGTATTTT.

V is TRBV7-9 and J is TRBJ2-7; D is uncertain. The CDR3 totals 15 residues. Germline loops: CDR1 SEHNR, CDR2 FQNEAQ (reference sequence). V was cut by 3 bases and J by 2 bases, with 14 bases left in between. The chain's CDR3 is CASSFEKGRAYEQYF. DNA of the CDR3: TGTGCCAGCAGCTTTGAGAAGGGAAGGGCCTACGAGCAGTACTTC.

This clonotype was detected only a few times. This chain links TRBV5-1 with TRBJ2-1; D may be TRBD1 (6 bases). The CDR3 has 15 amino acids. CDR1 is SGHRS and CDR2 is YFSETQ in the germline V gene. V lost 3 bases and J lost 9, with 19 bases in between. The CDR3 spells CASSSEQGGWGEQFF. For the CDR3, the DNA is TGCGCCAGCAGCTCGGAACAGGGTGGTTGGGGTGAGCAGTTCTTC.

The V gene is TRBV29-1, the J gene TRBJ2-3; D uncertain. Germline lookup yields CDR1 SQVTM and CDR2 ANQGSEA. CDR3 length: 13 residues. The V and J ends lost 4 bases and 1 base respectively, with 9 bases between them. The CDR3 bases are TGCAGCGTTGTAGTAGCAGGCACAGATACGCAGTATTTT. Encoded protein: CSVVVAGTDTQYF.

This rearrangement joins TRBV28 to TRBJ2-7; a possible D gene is TRBD1 (6 bases). Germline CDR1 and CDR2: MDHEN and SYDVKM. Trimming stripped 7 bases from V and 0 bases from J, with 13 bases between. CDR3 size: 14 residues. The CDR3 DNA reads as TGTGCCAGCAACCTTCAGGGACACTCCTACGAGCAGTACTTC. Amino acid sequence: CASNLQGHSYEQYF.

This clonotype was observed a few times. This chain connects TRBV6-2 or TRBV6-3 to TRBJ1-4, with unresolved D. The CDR3 length is 16 residues. V lost 6 bases and J 5 bases, leaving 19 bases between the germline ends. Germline lookup yields CDR1 MNHEY and CDR2 SVGEGT. DNA of the CDR3: TGTGCCAGCAGACACCAAAGGATTACGGGAAATGAAAAACTGTTTTTT. This encodes CASRHQRITGNEKLFF.

This clonotype was counted a few times. V is TRBV12-3 or TRBV12-4 and J is TRBJ2-5; 10 bases are shared with TRBD2. This CDR3 has 17 amino acids. The ends lost 8 bases at V and 5 bases at J; junction bases unmatched: 17. CDR3 sequence: CASFRRTGTSEFETQYF. The DNA for the CDR3 is TGTGCCAGCTTTCGGCGAACCGGGACTAGCGAGTTCGAGACCCAGTACTTC.

This clonotype came up many times. The V and J genes are TRBV4-3 and TRBJ2-7; D is ambiguous. The V end was cut by 1 base, the J end by 5 bases, with 15 bases between. In germline, CDR1 is LGHNA, CDR2 YSLEER. CDR3 length equals 15 residues. The CDR3 reads CASSQGYKLVNEQYF. CDR3 bases: TGCGCCAGCAGCCAAGGTTATAAGCTAGTGAACGAGCAGTACTTC.

For the CDR3, the DNA is TGCGCCAGCAGCATGGACAGGGGAATGAATAATTCACCCCTCCACTTT. This gives the protein CASSMDRGMNNSPLHF. The gene calls are TRBV5-1 and TRBJ1-6; 9 positions match TRBD1. V was clipped by 4 bases and J by 5 bases; unmatched bases: 7. In germline, CDR1 is SGHRS, CDR2 YFSETQ. CDR3 length: 16 residues.

The rearrangement uses TRBV20-1 and TRBJ2-7; tentative D call: TRBD2 (7 bases). CDR1 and CDR2 (germline): DFQATT, SNEGSKA (reference sequence). The V end was cut by 6 bases, the J end by 5 bases, with 14 bases between. This CDR3 spans 12 amino acids. The DNA for the CDR3 is TGCAGTGCCCAAGGGGGGGCCGACGAGCAGTACTTC. It translates to CSAQGGADEQYF.

This clonotype was observed many times. This chain links TRBV7-2 with TRBJ2-7; TRBD2 matches at 10 bases. Germline V lookup: CDR1 SGHTA, CDR2 FQGNSA. CDR3 length: 16 residues. V was pared by 2 bases and J by 7 bases, with 11 bases of the junction left unmatched. CDR3: CASSLNSLAGGFEQYF. The DNA of the CDR3 is TGTGCCAGCAGCTTAAATTCGTTAGCGGGAGGCTTTGAGCAGTACTTC.

The gene calls are TRBV5-1 and TRBJ1-1, with 7 positions matching TRBD1. With 1 base clipped from V and 6 bases from J, the junction kept 9 bases outside the gene matches. CDR1 and CDR2 from the germline V gene are SGHRS and YFSETQ. The CDR3 runs to 15 residues. CDR3 DNA: TGCGCCAGCAGCTTGACCCAGGGGGAGAGTGCTGAAGCTTTCTTT. Amino acid sequence: CASSLTQGESAEAFF.

V gene TRBV29-1 combines with J gene TRBJ2-2; no clear D. Trimming left V 2 bases short and J 0 bases short, with 7 bases between. The CDR3 extends over 14 amino acids. Germline V lookup: CDR1 SQVTM, CDR2 ANQGSEA. The CDR3 reads CSVEWPTNTGELFF. The CDR3 region has the DNA TGCAGCGTTGAATGGCCCACGAACACCGGGGAGCTGTTTTTT.

This clonotype was seen a handful of times. This chain uses TRBV12-3 or TRBV12-4 with TRBJ2-1; 8 nucleotides match TRBD1. The CDR3 loop spans 16 amino acids. V lost 4 bases and J lost 5; bases outside the gene matches: 10. Here the CDR3 DNA reads TGTGCCAGCAGTTCCACCGTGGACAGGGTCCACAATGAGCAGTTCTTC. It codes for CASSSTVDRVHNEQFF.

This clonotype was counted at least ten times. The V and J genes are TRBV9 and TRBJ2-5; 8 positions match TRBD2. Germline CDR1 SGDLS, CDR2 YYNGEE. The CDR3 length is 15 residues. The V and J ends lost 4 bases and 5 bases, in that order; junction bases with no gene match: 10. Here the CDR3 DNA reads TGTGCCAGCAGCTCGCGGGGGGAACAGTTCGAGACCCAGTACTTC. Protein sequence: CASSSRGEQFETQYF. Supplemented by reference TRBV9 and TRBJ2-5, the full variable domain reads DSGVTQTPKHLITATGQRVTLRCSPRSGDLSVYWYQQSLDQGLQFLIQYYNGEERAKGNILERFSAQQFPDLHSELNLSSLELGDSALYFCASSSRGEQFETQYFGPGTRLLVL.

This clonotype was picked up one time. The chain couples TRBV20-1 to TRBJ2-7, with D perhaps matching TRBD1 (6 bases). Germline CDR1 is DFQATT and CDR2 is SNEGSKA (reference sequence). The CDR3 length is 13 residues. V was pared by 0 bases and J by 5 bases, with 11 bases between. The CDR3 sequence: CSARDRDTHEQYF. The CDR3 coding sequence is TGCAGTGCTAGAGACCGGGACACGCACGAGCAGTACTTC.

This chain joins TRBV4-1 and TRBJ2-2, with 10 bases fitting TRBD1. V lost 1 base to trimming and J lost 1 base; unmatched junction nucleotides: 3. The CDR3 covers 17 residues. Germline-derived CDR1 and CDR2 are MGHRA and YSYEKL. In nucleotides, the CDR3 is TGCGCCAGCAGCCAAGTACGGGACAGGGGGAACACCGGGGAGCTGTTTTTT. It specifies CASSQVRDRGNTGELFF.

This clonotype was seen a handful of times. J is TRBJ1-5 and V is TRBV5-8; no reliable D call. Deletions cut 1 base from V and 6 bases from J, with 2 bases between. CDR3 size: 11 residues. Germline loops: CDR1 SGHTS, CDR2 YDEGEE. The CDR3: CASSLRQPQHF. CDR3 nucleotides: TGTGCCAGCAGCTTGCGTCAGCCCCAGCATTTT.

This clonotype was recorded a few times. The V gene is TRBV6-5, the J gene TRBJ2-7; D possibly uses TRBD1 or TRBD2 (6 bases each). Germline V gene lookup returns CDR1 MNHEY and CDR2 SVGAGI. The CDR3 is 16 residues long. V lost 6 bases to trimming and J lost 0 bases, with 18 bases between them. The CDR3 here is CASSFLTGRSSYEQYF. The CDR3 bases are TGTGCCAGCAGCTTTCTCACAGGGAGGAGCTCCTACGAGCAGTACTTC.

This clonotype was counted only a few times. V usage is TRBV4-2 and J usage is TRBJ1-3; the match to TRBD1 covers 9 bases. The CDR3 loop spans 15 amino acids. Germline V lookup: CDR1 LGHNA, CDR2 YNFKEQ. After removal of 5 bases from V and 4 bases from J, the junction contained 6 bases not matched to a gene. The CDR3 here is CASSYTGTGGNTIYF. The CDR3, as DNA: TGTGCCAGCAGCTACACCGGGACAGGGGGAAACACCATATATTTT.

This clonotype was detected many times. The chain links TRBV5-8 to TRBJ2-2; D gene ambiguous. From germline, CDR1 is SGHTS and CDR2 YDEGEE. This CDR3 spans 12 amino acids. V was shortened by 0 bases and J by 5 bases, with 2 bases between the two germline ends. The CDR3 DNA reads as TGTGCCAGCAGCTTGGAAACCGGGGAGCTGTTTTTT. Protein sequence: CASSLETGELFF.